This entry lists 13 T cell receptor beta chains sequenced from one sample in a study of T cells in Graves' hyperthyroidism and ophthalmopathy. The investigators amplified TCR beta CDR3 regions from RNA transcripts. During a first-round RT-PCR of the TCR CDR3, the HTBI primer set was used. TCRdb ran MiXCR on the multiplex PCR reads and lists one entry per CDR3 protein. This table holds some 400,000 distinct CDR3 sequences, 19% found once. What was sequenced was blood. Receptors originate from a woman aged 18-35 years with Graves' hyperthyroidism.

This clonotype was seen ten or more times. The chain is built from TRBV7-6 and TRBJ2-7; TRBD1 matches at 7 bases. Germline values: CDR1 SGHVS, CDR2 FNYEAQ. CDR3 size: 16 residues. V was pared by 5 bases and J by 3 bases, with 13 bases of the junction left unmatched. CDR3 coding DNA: TGTGCCAGCAGCCCCTTCTTGAACAGGGGAGACTACGAGCAGTACTTC. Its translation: CASSPFLNRGDYEQYF.

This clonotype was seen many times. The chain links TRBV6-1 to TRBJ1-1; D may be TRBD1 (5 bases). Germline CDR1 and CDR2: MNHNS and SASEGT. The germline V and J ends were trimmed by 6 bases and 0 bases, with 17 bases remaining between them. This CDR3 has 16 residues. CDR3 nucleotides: TGTGCCAGCAGCGAACGGGGGGTGGGCATGAACACTGAAGCTTTCTTT. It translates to CASSERGVGMNTEAFF.

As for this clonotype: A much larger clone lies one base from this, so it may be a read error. CDR3 region: CASTTLDSLGGGYAF. The DNA for the CDR3 is TGTGCCAGCACCACACTGGACAGCTTAGGGGGGGGCTACGCCTTC. The chain joins TRBV7-2 to TRBJ1-2, with TRBD1 as a possible D gene (6 bases). The CDR3 covers 15 residues. Germline lookup yields CDR1 SGHTA and CDR2 FQGNSA.

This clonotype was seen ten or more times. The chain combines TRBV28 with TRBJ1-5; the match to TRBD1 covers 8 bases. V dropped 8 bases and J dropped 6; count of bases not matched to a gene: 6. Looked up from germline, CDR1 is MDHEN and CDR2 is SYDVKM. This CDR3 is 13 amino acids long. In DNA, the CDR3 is TGTGCCAGCGGTGGACAGGGTCGTCAGCCCCAGCATTTT. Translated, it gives CASGGQGRQPQHF.

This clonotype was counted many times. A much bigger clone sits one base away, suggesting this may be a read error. CDR3 in amino acids: CASSLSKGRGNYGYTF. CDR3 nucleotides: TGTGCCAGCAGTTTAAGTAAAGGACGGGGAAACTATGGCTACACCTTC. The chain joins TRBV12-3 or TRBV12-4 to TRBJ1-2, with no clear D. The V gene lost 2 bases and the J gene lost 2 bases, with 15 bases spanning the gap. The CDR3 covers 16 residues.

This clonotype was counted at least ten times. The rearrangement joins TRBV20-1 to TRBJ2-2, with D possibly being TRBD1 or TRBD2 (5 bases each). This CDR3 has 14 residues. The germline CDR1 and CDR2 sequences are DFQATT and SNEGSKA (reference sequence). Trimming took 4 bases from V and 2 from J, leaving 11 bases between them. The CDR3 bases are TGCAGTGCTAATATTCGGGGCAACACCGGGGAGCTGTTTTTT. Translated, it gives CSANIRGNTGELFF.

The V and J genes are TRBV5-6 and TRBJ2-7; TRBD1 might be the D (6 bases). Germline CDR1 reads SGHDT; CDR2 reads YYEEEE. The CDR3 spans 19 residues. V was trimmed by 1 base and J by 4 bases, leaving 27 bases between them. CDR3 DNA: TGTGCCAGCAGCTTGCGGACGTACAGGGATGAGAAAGGAAGGTACGAGCAGTACTTC. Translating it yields CASSLRTYRDEKGRYEQYF.

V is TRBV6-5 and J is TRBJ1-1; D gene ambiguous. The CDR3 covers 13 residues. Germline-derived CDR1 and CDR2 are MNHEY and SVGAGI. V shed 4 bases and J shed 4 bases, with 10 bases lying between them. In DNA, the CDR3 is TGTGCCAGCAGTTCTCTATCTCGCACTGAAGCTTTCTTT. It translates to CASSSLSRTEAFF.

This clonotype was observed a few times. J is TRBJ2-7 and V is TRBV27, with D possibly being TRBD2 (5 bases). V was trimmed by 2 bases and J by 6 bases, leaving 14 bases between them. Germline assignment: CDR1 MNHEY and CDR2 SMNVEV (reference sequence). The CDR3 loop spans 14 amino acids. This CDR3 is CASSLRQVGSEQYF. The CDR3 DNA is TGTGCCAGCAGTTTAAGGCAGGTGGGGAGCGAGCAGTACTTC.

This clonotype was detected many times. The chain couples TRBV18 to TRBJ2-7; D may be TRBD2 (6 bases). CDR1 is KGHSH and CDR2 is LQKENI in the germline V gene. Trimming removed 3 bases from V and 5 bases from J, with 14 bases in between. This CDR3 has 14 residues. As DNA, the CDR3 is TGTGCCAGCTCACCTAACCGGGGACTCAACGAGCAGTACTTC. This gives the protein CASSPNRGLNEQYF. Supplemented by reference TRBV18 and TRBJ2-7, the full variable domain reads NAGVMQNPRHLVRRRGQEARLRCSPMKGHSHVYWYRQLPEEGLKFMVYLQKENIIDESGMPKERFSAEFPKEGPSILRIQQVVRGDSAAYFCASSPNRGLNEQYFGPGTRLTVT.

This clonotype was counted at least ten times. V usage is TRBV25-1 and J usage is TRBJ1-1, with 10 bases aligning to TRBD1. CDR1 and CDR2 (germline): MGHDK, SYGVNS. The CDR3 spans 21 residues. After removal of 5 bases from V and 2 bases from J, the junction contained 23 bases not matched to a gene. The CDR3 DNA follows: TGTGCCAGCAGTCGTCGGAGCGGGACAGGGGCCTACTTATCCGGAAACACTGAAGCTTTCTTT. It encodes CASSRRSGTGAYLSGNTEAFF.

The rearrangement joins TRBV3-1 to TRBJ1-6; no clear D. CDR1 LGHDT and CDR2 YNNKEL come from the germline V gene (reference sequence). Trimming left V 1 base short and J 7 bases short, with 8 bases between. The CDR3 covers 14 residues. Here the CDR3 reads CASSQVLGNSPLHF. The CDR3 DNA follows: TGTGCCAGCAGCCAAGTTCTTGGAAATTCACCCCTCCACTTT.

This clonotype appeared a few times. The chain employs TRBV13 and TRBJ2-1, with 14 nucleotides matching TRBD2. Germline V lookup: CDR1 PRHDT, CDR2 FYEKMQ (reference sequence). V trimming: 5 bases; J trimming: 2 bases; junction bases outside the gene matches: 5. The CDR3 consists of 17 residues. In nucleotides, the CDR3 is TGTGCCAGCAGCGGGACTAGCGGGGGCGCCACCTACAATGAGCAGTTCTTC. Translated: CASSGTSGGATYNEQFF.